The 12 T cell receptor beta chains below come from one sample, sequenced in a study of shared clonotypes between healthy human individuals. Sequencing used immunoSEQ multiplex PCR; TCRdb keeps in-frame clones, though not all of them. The sample contains fewer than 1 million clones, about 97% of which appear only once. Naive CD8 cells were CD45RO-negative, positively selected for CCR7, excluding terminally differentiated effector memory CD45RA+ cells. Material: naive CD8+ T cells sorted from blood. These receptors all stem from a man under 40 in good health.

The gene calls are TRBV7-3 and TRBJ2-7; tentative D call: TRBD2 (5 bases). This CDR3 has 15 amino acids. Trimming removed 1 base from V and 0 bases from J, with 10 bases in between. CDR1 is SGHTA, CDR2 FQGTGA, per germline. The CDR3 loop is CASSLIGLGSYEQYF. The CDR3 region has the DNA TGTGCCAGCAGCTTAATTGGACTCGGCTCCTACGAGCAGTACTTC.

A note on this clone: This specimen includes other DNA sequences encoding the same CDR3. The chain carries TRBV7-9 and TRBJ2-7; perhaps TRBD2 as D (6 bases). CDR1 is SEHNR, CDR2 FQNEAQ, per germline (reference sequence). V shed 3 bases and J shed 2 bases, with 11 bases lying between them. This CDR3 has 14 amino acids. This CDR3 reads CASSFSGRAYEQYF. CDR3 nucleotide sequence: TGTGCCAGCAGCTTTAGCGGAAGGGCCTACGAGCAGTACTTC.

This rearrangement joins TRBV27 to TRBJ2-1; 7 positions match TRBD2. Germline loops: CDR1 MNHEY, CDR2 SMNVEV (reference sequence). V shed 1 base and J 4 bases; nucleotides not matched to a gene: 7. The CDR3 has 16 residues. The CDR3 nucleotides are TGTGCCAGCAGTTTATTCGCGGGAGCGGGATACAATGAGCAGTTCTTC. Amino acids: CASSLFAGAGYNEQFF.

As DNA, the CDR3 is TGTGCCAGCAGTCTCGGGACTAGCGGCCTCAATGAGCAGTTCTTC. Its translation is CASSLGTSGLNEQFF. V and J are TRBV6-5 and TRBJ2-1, with TRBD2 identical over 11 bases. This CDR3 contains 15 residues. The germline gives CDR1 MNHEY, CDR2 SVGAGI. Trimming at V came to 5 bases and at J to 6 bases, leaving 6 bases not matched to a gene.

The V and J genes are TRBV6-6 and TRBJ2-5, with D tentatively TRBD1 or TRBD2 (5 bases each). The CDR3 spans 15 residues. Germline V gene sequence: CDR1 MNHNY, CDR2 SVGAGI (reference sequence). Trimming left V 6 bases short and J 2 bases short, with 16 bases between. The CDR3 nucleotides are TGTGCCAGCAGGGGGAGCCTAGACAGTCAAGAGACCCAGTACTTC. It translates to CASRGSLDSQETQYF.

This chain connects TRBV7-9 to TRBJ2-1; D ambiguous. The CDR3 runs 14 residues. Germline loops: CDR1 SEHNR, CDR2 FQNEAQ (reference sequence). The germline V and J ends were trimmed by 5 bases and 8 bases, with 16 bases remaining between them. CDR3 sequence reads: CASSPNTPTDEQFF. The DNA for the CDR3 is TGTGCCAGCAGCCCTAATACCCCCACGGATGAGCAGTTCTTC.

The CDR3 DNA is TGTGCCAGCAGCTTTGTTAGGGACAGTACGGCGATAGGCTACACCTTC. Translation: CASSFVRDSTAIGYTF. The V and J genes are TRBV7-9 and TRBJ1-2, with 7 bases fitting TRBD1. V shed 3 bases and J 8 bases; nucleotides not matched to a gene: 15. The CDR3 consists of 16 residues. Germline V CDR1 and CDR2: SEHNR, FQNEAQ (reference sequence).

This chain joins TRBV28 and TRBJ2-1, with D possibly being TRBD1 (5 bases). Germline V gene lookup returns CDR1 MDHEN and CDR2 SYDVKM. The V gene lost 5 bases and the J gene lost 6 bases, with 14 bases spanning the gap. The CDR3 length is 14 residues. CDR3: CASSTQGFGNEQFF. DNA of the CDR3: TGTGCCAGCAGTACTCAGGGATTTGGCAATGAGCAGTTCTTC.

The chain has TRBV28 and TRBJ2-7; D possibly matches TRBD1 or TRBD2 (5 bases each). Between the trimmed V and J ends, which lost 7 bases and 1 base, there was a span of 17 bases. In germline, CDR1 is MDHEN, CDR2 SYDVKM. The CDR3 contains 15 residues. The CDR3 sequence is CASKGTLGFSYEQYF. CDR3 coding DNA: TGTGCCAGCAAGGGGACCCTAGGGTTTTCCTACGAGCAGTACTTC.

The rearrangement links TRBV29-1 to TRBJ1-1; weak D call: TRBD1 (5 bases). Germline assignment: CDR1 SQVTM and CDR2 ANQGSEA. The ends were cut back, 3 bases at V and 4 bases at J, with 12 bases in the middle. The CDR3 sequence is 13 residues long. CDR3 nucleotides: TGCAGCGTTGAGCGGTCAGGGTCCACTGAAGCTTTCTTT. Translating gives CSVERSGSTEAFF.

The chain combines TRBV7-9 with TRBJ2-3; D call uncertain. The CDR3 is made up of 13 amino acids. The germline CDR1 and CDR2 sequences are SEHNR and FQNEAQ (reference sequence). The V and J ends lost 5 bases and 9 bases respectively, with 15 bases between them. Here the CDR3 reads CASSPPEAYTQYF. Written as DNA, the CDR3 is TGTGCCAGCAGCCCTCCCGAAGCTTACACGCAGTATTTT.

The chain has TRBV29-1 and TRBJ2-2; the match to TRBD2 covers 13 bases. The CDR3 is 18 residues long. From germline, CDR1 is SQVTM and CDR2 ANQGSEA. V lost 7 bases to trimming and J lost 0 bases; unmatched junction nucleotides: 11. CDR3: CSAGGLAGMNANTGELFF. The CDR3 DNA reads as TGCAGCGCCGGGGGACTAGCGGGAATGAACGCGAACACCGGGGAGCTGTTTTTT.